The next 13 T cell receptor beta chains were all read from a single sample in a study of T cells in Graves' hyperthyroidism and ophthalmopathy. It was RNA transcripts that yielded the amplified TCR beta CDR3 regions. HTBI primers were employed in a first-round RT-PCR of the TCR CDR3. TCRdb ran MiXCR on the multiplex PCR reads and lists one entry per CDR3 protein. This sample has 300,000 to 400,000 distinct CDR3 sequences; 14% occur once, and the top ten carry 9.5% to 12%. The sequencing input was blood. These receptors came from a woman aged 60-70 years with Graves' hyperthyroidism.

The table lists this clonotype with a few counts. The chain recombines TRBV4-1 with TRBJ2-1; D might be TRBD2 (7 bases). V lost 2 bases, J lost 8 bases, and 19 bases lay in between. The CDR3 runs 16 residues. Germline V CDR1 and CDR2: MGHRA, YSYEKL. CDR3 sequence reads: CASSQSLEGGGDEQFF. The CDR3 DNA reads TGCGCCAGCAGCCAATCACTAGAGGGCGGGGGCGATGAGCAGTTCTTC.

Concerning this clonotype itself: A much larger clone is a single base away; this may be a read error. The J gene is TRBJ1-2, the V gene TRBV6-2 or TRBV6-3, with unresolved D. Germline lookup yields CDR1 MNHEY and CDR2 SVGEGT. Between the trimmed V and J ends, which lost 6 bases and 3 bases, there was a span of 17 bases. The CDR3 runs to 15 residues. CDR3 sequence reads: CASSPTWRSDYGYTF. The DNA of the CDR3 is TGTGCCAGCAGCCCGACTTGGAGGTCGGACTATGGCTACACCTTC.

V usage is TRBV19 and J usage is TRBJ2-5; weak D call: TRBD2 (7 bases). V dropped 5 bases and J dropped 5 bases, with 18 bases sitting between them. The CDR3 loop spans 15 amino acids. In germline, CDR1 is LNHDA, CDR2 SQIVND (reference sequence). The CDR3: CASSGRGLGGETQYF. In DNA form, the CDR3 reads TGTGCCAGTAGTGGACGGGGGCTGGGAGGGGAGACCCAGTACTTC.

The table lists this clonotype with many counts. The genes are TRBV11-3 and TRBJ2-7; D possibly corresponds to TRBD2 (5 bases). Germline-derived CDR1 and CDR2 are SGHNT and YENEEA. The V end was cut by 5 bases, the J end by 3 bases, with 17 bases between. The CDR3 extends over 15 amino acids. The CDR3 reads CASSIRAEDIYEQYF. For the CDR3, the DNA is TGTGCCAGCAGCATACGAGCGGAAGACATCTACGAGCAGTACTTC.

In its sample, this clonotype was seen many times. V usage is TRBV27 and J usage is TRBJ2-5; D is unresolved. The CDR3 loop spans 13 amino acids. Germline values: CDR1 MNHEY, CDR2 SMNVEV (reference sequence). The ends were cut back, 5 bases at V and 1 base at J, with 8 bases in the middle. CDR3 nucleotide sequence: TGTGCCAGCAGTCACGTCTCCCAAGAGACCCAGTACTTC. Translating it yields CASSHVSQETQYF.

The chain couples TRBV6-1 to TRBJ1-5; 9 nucleotides line up with TRBD1. The CDR3 loop spans 16 amino acids. Per germline, CDR1 MNHNS and CDR2 SASEGT. Trimming removed 4 bases from V and 1 base from J; junction bases left unmatched: 5. The CDR3 here is CASSGHRGLSNQPQHF. CDR3 nucleotide sequence: TGTGCCAGCAGTGGGCACAGGGGGCTAAGCAATCAGCCCCAGCATTTT.

The CDR3 coding sequence is TGTGCCAGCAGTTTAGCTCTGGGGAAGACTGAAGCTTTCTTT. Translating it yields CASSLALGKTEAFF. The genes are TRBV12-3 or TRBV12-4 and TRBJ1-1; D not resolved. V was shortened by 0 bases and J by 5 bases, with 10 bases between the two germline ends. The CDR3 totals 14 residues.

The CDR3, as DNA: TGCAGTGCTAAACGACCAGTCGCGAACACCGGGGAGCTGTTTTTT. Translating it yields CSAKRPVANTGELFF. The V and J genes are TRBV20-1 and TRBJ2-2; D is unresolved. Germline V CDR1 and CDR2: DFQATT, SNEGSKA (reference sequence). The CDR3 spans 15 residues. Trimming pared 4 bases from V and 0 bases from J, leaving 12 bases between.

This clonotype has just a few counts. This sequence joins TRBV20-1 and TRBJ1-6, with 10 bases that match TRBD1. Unmatched junction bases numbered 2, after V lost 6 bases and J lost 6 bases. The CDR3 runs 13 residues. Germline V CDR1 and CDR2: DFQATT, SNEGSKA (reference sequence). In DNA form, the CDR3 reads TGCAGTGCGAGGACAGGGGGTAATTCACCCCTCCACTTT. Translating it yields CSARTGGNSPLHF.

CDR3 sequence (DNA): TGTGCCAGCAGGCGGGGTTCAACTAATGAAAAACTGTTTTTT. Translating it yields CASRRGSTNEKLFF. The rearrangement joins TRBV6-1 to TRBJ1-4, with D unclear. The CDR3 loop spans 14 amino acids. Trimming pared 6 bases from V and 0 bases from J, leaving 8 bases between. Germline V gives CDR1 MNHNS, CDR2 SASEGT.

This clonotype showed up many times. The chain employs TRBV7-2 and TRBJ2-4; 12 bases are a match to TRBD2. The CDR3 loop spans 15 amino acids. V was pared by 2 bases and J by 4 bases, with 0 bases of the junction left unmatched. CDR1 and CDR2 from the germline V gene are SGHTA and FQGNSA. The CDR3, as DNA: TGTGCCAGCAGCTTAACTAGCGGGAGGAAAAACATTCAGTACTTC. Protein sequence: CASSLTSGRKNIQYF.

This clonotype was detected many times. The rearrangement links TRBV20-1 to TRBJ2-3; D may be TRBD2 (5 bases). CDR1 DFQATT and CDR2 SNEGSKA come from the germline V gene (reference sequence). V lost 5 bases and J lost 2, with 11 bases in between. CDR3 length equals 13 residues. The CDR3, as DNA: TGCAGTGCTTCGCTAGCTCCCACAGATACGCAGTATTTT. This codes for CSASLAPTDTQYF.

The rearrangement joins TRBV18 to TRBJ2-1, with 7 bases aligning to TRBD2. The CDR3 spans 13 residues. The J segment lost 9 bases and the V segment lost 3 bases, leaving 5 bases of the junction unmatched. Germline CDR1 and CDR2: KGHSH and LQKENI. CDR3 protein: CASSPSGGTEQFF. Here the CDR3 DNA reads TGTGCCAGCTCACCTTCCGGGGGGACTGAGCAGTTCTTC.